The 12 T cell receptor beta chains presented below share a single source sample, sequenced in a study of T cells in Graves' hyperthyroidism and ophthalmopathy. Amplification yielded TCR beta CDR3 regions, with RNA transcripts as the source. The HTBI primer set drove a first-round RT-PCR of the TCR CDR3. TCRdb re-called the multiplex PCR reads through MiXCR, storing one row per CDR3 protein. The sample holds 500,000 to 600,000 distinct CDR3 sequences, 46% seen once. The sequenced material came from peripheral blood or thyroid tissue (not recorded which). Every receptor here comes from an adult woman with Graves' disease, either hyperthyroidism or ophthalmopathy (not recorded which).

This chain uses TRBV11-1 with TRBJ2-7; tentatively, D is TRBD1 (6 bases). Trimming stripped 3 bases from V and 5 bases from J, with 20 bases between. The germline gives CDR1 SGHAT, CDR2 FQDESV (reference sequence). The CDR3 extends over 16 amino acids. The CDR3 protein is CASSFVQGPFGDEQYF. DNA of the CDR3: TGTGCCAGCAGCTTCGTACAGGGACCTTTCGGGGACGAGCAGTACTTC.

The chain uses TRBV24-1 and TRBJ2-1; 10 bases align to TRBD1. The germline V gene has CDR1 KGHDR and CDR2 SFDVKD. The CDR3 has 15 residues. The J segment lost 8 bases and the V segment lost 3 bases, leaving 6 bases of the junction unmatched. The CDR3 sequence: CATSDPRQGADEQFF. CDR3 in DNA: TGTGCCACCAGTGATCCGAGACAGGGGGCGGATGAGCAGTTCTTC.

The table lists this clonotype with many counts. The chain uses TRBV30 and TRBJ2-2; D is unclear. Per germline, CDR1 GTSNPN and CDR2 SVGIG (reference sequence). The length of the CDR3 is 11 residues. V gave up 5 bases and J gave up 7 bases, with 8 bases separating them. Here the CDR3 reads CAWDLGGELFF. The CDR3 DNA reads TGTGCCTGGGACTTGGGCGGGGAGCTGTTTTTT. Full variable domain (missing parts from reference TRBV30 and TRBJ2-2): SQTIHQWPATLVQPVGSPLSLECTVEGTSNPNLYWYRQAAGRGLQLLFYSVGIGQISSEVPQNLSASRPQDRQFILSSKKLLLSDSGFYLCAWDLGGELFFGEGSRLTVL.

The CDR3 bases are TGTGCCAGCAGCGTGGGGGGGGGAAAACTGTTTTTT. Translated: CASSVGGGKLFF. The V and J genes are TRBV9 and TRBJ1-4; perhaps TRBD1 as D (5 bases). Per germline, CDR1 SGDLS and CDR2 YYNGEE. Trimming left V 2 bases short and J 10 bases short, with 9 bases between. The CDR3 is made up of 12 amino acids.

The chain combines TRBV2 with TRBJ1-1; no clear D. This CDR3 comprises 15 residues. The germline V gene has CDR1 SNHLY and CDR2 FYNNEI. Trimming stripped 5 bases from V and 1 base from J, with 14 bases between. The CDR3 sequence: CASSLEGFRNTEAFF. The CDR3, as DNA: TGTGCCAGCAGTCTGGAGGGATTCCGGAACACTGAAGCTTTCTTT.

Of note for this clonotype: This may stem from a read error, because a much larger clone lies one nucleotide away. The V and J genes are TRBV2 and TRBJ1-3; D remains unclear. The CDR3 sequence is 14 residues long. Germline V gives CDR1 SNHLY, CDR2 FYNNEI. In nucleotides, the CDR3 is TGTGCCAGCAGTATTTTCCTCTCTGGAAACACCGTATATTTT. Protein: CASSIFLSGNTVYF. Filled out from reference TRBV2 and TRBJ1-3, the complete variable domain reads EPEVTQTPSHQVTQMGQEVILRCVPISNHLYFYWYRQILGQKVEFLVSFYNNEISEKSEIFDDQFSVERPDGSNFTLKIRSTKLEDSAMYFCASSIFLSGNTVYFGEGSWLTVV.

This clonotype was seen repeatedly, ten times or more. J is TRBJ1-2 and V is TRBV20-1; D is possibly TRBD1 (5 bases). This CDR3 is 13 amino acids long. Germline CDR1 reads DFQATT; CDR2 reads SNEGSKA (reference sequence). The germline V and J ends were trimmed by 3 bases and 0 bases, with 8 bases remaining between them. CDR3 DNA: TGCAGTGCTAGCCGGGACGCTAACTATGGCTACACCTTC. Translation gives CSASRDANYGYTF.

This sequence joins TRBV12-3 or TRBV12-4 and TRBJ1-5; 9 bases match TRBD1. V dropped 8 bases and J dropped 4; count of bases not matched to a gene: 12. This CDR3 comprises 16 residues. CDR3 nucleotides: TGTGCCAGCCGCCGTTCCGACAGGGGGACGAATCAGCCCCAGCATTTT. This encodes CASRRSDRGTNQPQHF.

This CDR3 is CASGAGGPYEQYF. The CDR3 DNA is TGTGCCAGCGGTGCGGGAGGGCCCTACGAGCAGTACTTC. This chain uses TRBV11-2 with TRBJ2-7, with 9 bases identical to TRBD2. V shed 8 bases, J shed 2 bases, and the junction held 4 bases outside the gene matches. The germline V gene encodes CDR1 SGHAT and CDR2 FQNNGV. This CDR3 is 13 amino acids long.

The gene calls are TRBV5-5 and TRBJ1-1; D is ambiguous. In germline, CDR1 is SGHKS, CDR2 YYEKEE (reference sequence). The CDR3 is 13 residues long. V lost 5 bases and J 4 bases, leaving 12 bases between the germline ends. In DNA, the CDR3 is TGTGCCAGCAGTTCTCTTCCAGGCACTGAAGCTTTCTTT. Its translation is CASSSLPGTEAFF.

In this sample, this clonotype turned up many times. V gene TRBV15 combines with J gene TRBJ2-7, with TRBD2 identical over 9 bases. The CDR3 contains 14 residues. Germline lookup yields CDR1 LNHNV and CDR2 YYDKDF (reference sequence). V shed 5 bases, J shed 2 bases, and the junction held 4 bases outside the gene matches. CDR3 sequence reads: CATSPSGDTYEQYF. CDR3 nucleotide sequence: TGTGCCACCAGCCCTAGCGGGGATACCTACGAGCAGTACTTC.

This clonotype was detected once. This sequence may be a read error, since a much larger clone differs from it by one base. The V gene is TRBV30, the J gene TRBJ1-4; a weak D match, TRBD1 (5 bases). The CDR3 consists of 14 residues. Germline loops: CDR1 GTSNPN, CDR2 SVGIG (reference sequence). For the CDR3, the DNA is TGTGTCTGGAGTGTACTCGGGGCAGGTGAAAAACTGTTTTTT. Amino acid sequence: CVWSVLGAGEKLFF.